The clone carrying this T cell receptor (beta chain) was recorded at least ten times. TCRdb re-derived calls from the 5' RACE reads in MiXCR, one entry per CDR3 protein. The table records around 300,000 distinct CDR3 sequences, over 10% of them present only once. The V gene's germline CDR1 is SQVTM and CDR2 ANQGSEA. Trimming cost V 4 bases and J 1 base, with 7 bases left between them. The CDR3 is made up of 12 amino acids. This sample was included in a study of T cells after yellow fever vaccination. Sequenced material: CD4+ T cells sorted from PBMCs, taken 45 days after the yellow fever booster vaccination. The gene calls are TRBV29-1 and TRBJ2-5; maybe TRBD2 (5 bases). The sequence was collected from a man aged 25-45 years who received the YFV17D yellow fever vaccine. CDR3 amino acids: CSVVGVQETQYF. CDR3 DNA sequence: TGCAGCGTTGTCGGGGTCCAAGAGACCCAGTACTTC.